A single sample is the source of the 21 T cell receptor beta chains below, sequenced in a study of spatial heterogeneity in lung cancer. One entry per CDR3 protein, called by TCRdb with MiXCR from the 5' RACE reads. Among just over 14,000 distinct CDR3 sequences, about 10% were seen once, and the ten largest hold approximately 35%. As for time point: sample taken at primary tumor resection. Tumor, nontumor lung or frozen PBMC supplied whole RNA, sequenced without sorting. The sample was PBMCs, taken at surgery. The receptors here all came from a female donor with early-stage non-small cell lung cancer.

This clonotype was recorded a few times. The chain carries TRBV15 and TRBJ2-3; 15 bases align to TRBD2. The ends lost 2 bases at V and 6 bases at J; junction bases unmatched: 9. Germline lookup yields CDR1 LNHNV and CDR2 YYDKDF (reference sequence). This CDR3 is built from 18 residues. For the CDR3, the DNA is TGTGCCACCAGCAGATCCAGGACTAGCGGGGGGGCAGGGGATACGCAGTATTTT. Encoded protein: CATSRSRTSGGAGDTQYF.

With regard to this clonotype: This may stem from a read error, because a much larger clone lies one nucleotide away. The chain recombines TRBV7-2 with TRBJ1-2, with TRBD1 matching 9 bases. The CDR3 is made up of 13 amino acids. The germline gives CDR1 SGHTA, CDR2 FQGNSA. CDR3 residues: CVRSPGQGLGYTF. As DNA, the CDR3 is TGTGTCAGATCCCCGGGACAGGGCTTGGGCTACACCTTC.

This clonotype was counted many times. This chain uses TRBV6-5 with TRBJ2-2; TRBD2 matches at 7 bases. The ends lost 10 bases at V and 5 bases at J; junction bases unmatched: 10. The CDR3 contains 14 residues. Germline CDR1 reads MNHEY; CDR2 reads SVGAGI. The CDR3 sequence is CATKDPAGTGELFF. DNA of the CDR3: TGTGCCACCAAGGACCCAGCGGGGACCGGGGAGCTGTTTTTT.

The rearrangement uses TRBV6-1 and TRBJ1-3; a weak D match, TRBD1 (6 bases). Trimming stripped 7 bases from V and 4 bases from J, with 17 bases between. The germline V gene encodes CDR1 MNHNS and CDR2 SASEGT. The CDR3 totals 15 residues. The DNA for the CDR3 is TGTGCCAGCACCGACCGGACAGCCTCAGGAAACACCATATATTTT. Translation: CASTDRTASGNTIYF.

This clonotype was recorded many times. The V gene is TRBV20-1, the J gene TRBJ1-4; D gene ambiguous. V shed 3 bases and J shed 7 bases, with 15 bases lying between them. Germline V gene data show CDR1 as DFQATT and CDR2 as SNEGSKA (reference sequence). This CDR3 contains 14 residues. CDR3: CSASALGGIEKLFF. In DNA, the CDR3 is TGCAGTGCTAGCGCCCTGGGAGGGATTGAAAAACTGTTTTTT.

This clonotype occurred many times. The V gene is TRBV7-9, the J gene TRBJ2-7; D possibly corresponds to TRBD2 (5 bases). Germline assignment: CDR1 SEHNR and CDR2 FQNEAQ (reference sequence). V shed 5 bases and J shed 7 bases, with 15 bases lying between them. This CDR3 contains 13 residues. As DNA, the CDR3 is TGTGCCAGCAGCCGAGTGTTTGGCGGGGAGCAGTACTTC. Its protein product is CASSRVFGGEQYF.

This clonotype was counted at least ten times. CDR3 residues: CASQRQGYNEQFF. Written as DNA, the CDR3 is TGTGCCAGCCAACGACAGGGGTACAATGAGCAGTTCTTC. The J gene is TRBJ2-1, the V gene TRBV6-1; TRBD1 agrees at 8 bases. The ends lost 8 bases at V and 4 bases at J; junction bases unmatched: 4. CDR1 is MNHNS and CDR2 is SASEGT in the germline V gene. This CDR3 has 13 residues.

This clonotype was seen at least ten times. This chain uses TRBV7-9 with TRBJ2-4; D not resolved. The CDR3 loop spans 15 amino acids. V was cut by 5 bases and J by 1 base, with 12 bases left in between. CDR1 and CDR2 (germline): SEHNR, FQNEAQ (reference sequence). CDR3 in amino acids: CASSPAGFAKNIQYF. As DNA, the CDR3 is TGTGCCAGCAGCCCGGCCGGGTTCGCCAAAAACATTCAGTACTTC. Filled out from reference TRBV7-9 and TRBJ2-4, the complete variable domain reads DTGVSQNPRHKITKRGQNVTFRCDPISEHNRLYWYRQTLGQGPEFLTYFQNEAQLEKSRLLSDRFSAERPKGSFSTLEIQRTEQGDSAMYLCASSPAGFAKNIQYFGAGTRLSVL.

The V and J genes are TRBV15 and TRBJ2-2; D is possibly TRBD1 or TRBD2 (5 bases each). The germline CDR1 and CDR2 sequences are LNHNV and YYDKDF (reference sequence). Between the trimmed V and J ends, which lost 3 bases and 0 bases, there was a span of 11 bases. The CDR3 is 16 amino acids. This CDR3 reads CATSSWDGSNTGELFF. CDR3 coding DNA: TGTGCCACCAGCAGTTGGGACGGATCGAACACCGGGGAGCTGTTTTTT.

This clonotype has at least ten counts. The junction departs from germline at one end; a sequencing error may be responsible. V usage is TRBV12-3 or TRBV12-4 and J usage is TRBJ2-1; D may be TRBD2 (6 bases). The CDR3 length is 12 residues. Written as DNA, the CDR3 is TGTGCCAGCAGCGCTGGGGGAGCCGGAGGGTCCTTC. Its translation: CASSAGGAGGSF.

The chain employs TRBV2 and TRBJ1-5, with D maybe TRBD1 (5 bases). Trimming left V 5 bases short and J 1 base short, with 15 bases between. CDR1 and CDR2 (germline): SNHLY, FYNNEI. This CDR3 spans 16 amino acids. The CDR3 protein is CASSLQGFGSNQPQHF. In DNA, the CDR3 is TGTGCCAGCAGTCTCCAGGGATTTGGGAGCAATCAGCCCCAGCATTTT.

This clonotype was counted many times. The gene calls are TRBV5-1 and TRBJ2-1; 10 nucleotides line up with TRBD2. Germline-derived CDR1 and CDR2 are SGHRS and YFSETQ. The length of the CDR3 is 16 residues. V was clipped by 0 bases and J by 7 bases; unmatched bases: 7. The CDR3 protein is CASSLGGASGGNEQFF. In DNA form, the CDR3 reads TGCGCCAGCAGCTTGGGGGGCGCTAGCGGGGGAAATGAGCAGTTCTTC.

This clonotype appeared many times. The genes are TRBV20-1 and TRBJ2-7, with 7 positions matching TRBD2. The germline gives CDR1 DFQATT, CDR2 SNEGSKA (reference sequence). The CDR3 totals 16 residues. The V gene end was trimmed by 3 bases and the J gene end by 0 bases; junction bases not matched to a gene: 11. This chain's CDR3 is CSASVSGRTLSYEQYF. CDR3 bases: TGCAGTGCTAGTGTTAGCGGGCGGACCCTCTCCTACGAGCAGTACTTC.

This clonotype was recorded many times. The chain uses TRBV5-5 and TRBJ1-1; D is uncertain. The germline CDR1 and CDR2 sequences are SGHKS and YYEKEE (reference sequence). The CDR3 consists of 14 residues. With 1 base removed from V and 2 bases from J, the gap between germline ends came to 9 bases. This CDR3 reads CASSLLQPNTEAFF. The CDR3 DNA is TGTGCCAGCAGCTTGCTACAGCCTAACACTGAAGCTTTCTTT.

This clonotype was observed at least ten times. The CDR3, as DNA: TGTGCCAGCAGCCTAACTCAGGATTCGAATTCACCCCTCCACTTT. Its translation: CASSLTQDSNSPLHF. The gene calls are TRBV14 and TRBJ1-6; D gene unclear. Per germline, CDR1 SGHDN and CDR2 FVKESK. CDR3 size: 15 residues. Trimming shortened V by 4 bases and J by 7 bases, and 14 bases separated the two germline ends.

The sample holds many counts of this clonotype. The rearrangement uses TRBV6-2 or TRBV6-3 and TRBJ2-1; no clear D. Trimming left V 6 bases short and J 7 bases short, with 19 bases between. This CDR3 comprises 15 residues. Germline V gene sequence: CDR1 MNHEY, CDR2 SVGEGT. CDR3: CASSGGGYGKNEQFF. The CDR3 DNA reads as TGTGCCAGCAGCGGCGGTGGTTACGGTAAGAATGAGCAGTTCTTC.

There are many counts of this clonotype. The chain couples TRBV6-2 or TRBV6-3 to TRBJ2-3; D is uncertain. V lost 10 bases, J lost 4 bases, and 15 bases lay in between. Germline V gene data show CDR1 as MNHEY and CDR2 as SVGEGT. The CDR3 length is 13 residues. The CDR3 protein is CATTDGFADTQYF. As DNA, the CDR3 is TGTGCCACCACCGATGGGTTCGCAGATACGCAGTATTTT.

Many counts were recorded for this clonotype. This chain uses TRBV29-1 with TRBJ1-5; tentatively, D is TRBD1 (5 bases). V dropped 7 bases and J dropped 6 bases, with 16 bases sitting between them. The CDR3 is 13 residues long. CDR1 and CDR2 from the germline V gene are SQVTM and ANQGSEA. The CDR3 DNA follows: TGCAGCGCCGGAGAAGGGGATAGTCAGCCCCAGCATTTT. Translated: CSAGEGDSQPQHF.

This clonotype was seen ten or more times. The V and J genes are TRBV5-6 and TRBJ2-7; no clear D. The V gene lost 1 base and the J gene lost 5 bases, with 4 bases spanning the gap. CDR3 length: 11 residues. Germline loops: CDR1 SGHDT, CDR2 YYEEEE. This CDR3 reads CASSLRHEQYF. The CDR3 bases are TGTGCCAGCAGCTTGCGTCACGAGCAGTACTTC.

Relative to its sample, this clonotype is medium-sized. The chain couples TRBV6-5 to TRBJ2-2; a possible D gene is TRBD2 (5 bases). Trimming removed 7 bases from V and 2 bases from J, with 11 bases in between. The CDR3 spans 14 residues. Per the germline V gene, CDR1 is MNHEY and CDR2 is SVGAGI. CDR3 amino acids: CASKRRRNTGELFF. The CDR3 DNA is TGTGCCAGCAAGAGGAGGCGAAACACCGGGGAGCTGTTTTTT.

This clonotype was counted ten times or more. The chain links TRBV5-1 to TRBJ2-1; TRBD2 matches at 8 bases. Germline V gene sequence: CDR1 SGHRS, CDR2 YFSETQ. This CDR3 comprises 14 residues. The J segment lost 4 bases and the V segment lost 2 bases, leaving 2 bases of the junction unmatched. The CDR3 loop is CASSFGGEYNEQFF. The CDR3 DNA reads TGCGCCAGCAGCTTCGGGGGGGAGTACAATGAGCAGTTCTTC.